Each of the 7 T cell receptor beta chains below was sequenced from the same sample in a study of T-cell reconstitution after alpha-beta-depleted transplantation in children (TCRdb year 2016). The treatment or condition tag for this specimen amounts to: allogeneic hematopoietic cell transplantation with graft depleted of TCRalphabeta T cells and CD19 B cells. Libraries were made using PCR. TCRdb shows the sequencer as Illumina HiSeq 2500. TCR libraries were prepared with molecular barcoding, using unique molecular identifiers to normalize TCRbeta repertoire quantification. TCRdb reworked the public reads: Q25 trimming with fastp, MiXCR clone assembly, productive beta chains retained. Each entry merges the rows of one CDR3 protein and shows their most common DNA and genes. The sample table contains about 420,000 distinct CDR3 sequences; only one count was recorded for about 17% of them. Under 30% of the sample comes from the top ten.

Specimen: PBMCs, mostly from graft donor cells, collected 360 days after TCRalphabeta/CD19-depleted stem cell transplant. The source of these receptors is a boy under two years old who had a stem cell transplant for Wiskott-Aldrich syndrome, so the T cells may come from the graft donor.

This clonotype was recorded only once. The rearrangement uses TRBV10-1 and TRBJ1-5; D is ambiguous. Germline V gene lookup returns CDR1 WNHNN and CDR2 SYGVQD (reference sequence). V lost 2 bases to trimming and J lost 7 bases, with 9 bases between them. This CDR3 comprises 13 residues. The CDR3 loop reads CASSEGKEQPQHF. The CDR3 coding sequence is TGCGCCAGCAGTGAGGGGAAGGAGCAGCCCCAGCATTTT.

The chain's CDR3 is CASSLFGDRGPYEQYF. CDR3 DNA: TGCGCCAGCAGCCTATTCGGGGACAGGGGGCCCTACGAGCAGTACTTC. V and J are TRBV5-1 and TRBJ2-7; 12 nucleotides agree with TRBD1. CDR1 and CDR2 from the germline V gene are SGHRS and YFSETQ. The trim removed 4 bases at V and 2 bases at J, leaving 7 bases unmatched. The CDR3 contains 16 residues.

The chain links TRBV28 to TRBJ2-7, with TRBD1 matching over 8 bases. Germline V gene sequence: CDR1 MDHEN, CDR2 SYDVKM. This CDR3 is 15 amino acids long. J was trimmed by 7 bases and V by 2 bases; bases with no gene match: 10. CDR3 residues: CASSLVWQGAFEQYF. The CDR3 DNA is TGTGCCAGCAGTTTAGTATGGCAGGGGGCGTTTGAGCAGTACTTC.

There are a few counts of this clonotype. The rearrangement links TRBV2 to TRBJ2-7; 9 nucleotides line up with TRBD2. Germline lookup yields CDR1 SNHLY and CDR2 FYNNEI. The CDR3 spans 16 residues. V shed 6 bases and J 2 bases; nucleotides not matched to a gene: 11. This chain's CDR3 is CASSEPSAGGPYEQYF. The CDR3, as DNA: TGTGCCAGCAGCGAACCGAGCGCGGGAGGGCCCTACGAGCAGTACTTC.

This clonotype has more than one count but fewer than ten. The chain carries TRBV10-3 and TRBJ2-1, with TRBD2 identical over 12 bases. CDR1 and CDR2 from the germline V gene are ENHRY and SYGVKD. This CDR3 has 16 amino acids. Losses at the gene ends were 8 bases for V and 4 bases for J; bases not matched to a gene: 9. CDR3: CAIGLAGGPGYNEQFF. The CDR3 coding sequence is TGTGCCATCGGCCTAGCGGGAGGGCCCGGGTACAATGAGCAGTTCTTC.

This rearrangement joins TRBV18 to TRBJ2-3; 7 nucleotides line up with TRBD2. J lost 0 bases, V lost 1 base, and 7 bases had no gene match. Germline V gene sequence: CDR1 KGHSH, CDR2 LQKENI. The CDR3 contains 17 residues. The chain's CDR3 is CASSPRASGPSTDTQYF. The CDR3 coding sequence is TGTGCCAGCTCACCACGGGCTAGCGGCCCTAGCACAGATACGCAGTATTTT.

This clonotype was observed a few times. This rearrangement joins TRBV10-3 to TRBJ2-3; 8 bases are shared with TRBD2. The trim removed 5 bases at V and 1 base at J, leaving 8 bases unmatched. The CDR3 contains 16 residues. Germline loops: CDR1 ENHRY, CDR2 SYGVKD. CDR3 DNA sequence: TGTGCCATCAGTCCTGGACTAGCCTCGCGCACAGATACGCAGTATTTT. It encodes CAISPGLASRTDTQYF.